These T cell receptor beta chains were read from a single sample in a study of blood T cell repertoires in COVID-19. TCRdb keeps only in-frame clones here, not all; method: immunoSEQ multiplex PCR. The sample holds tens of thousands of clones, 89% seen once. Sequenced material: peripheral blood. These receptors were obtained from a woman between 70 and 85 years old with acute or convalescent COVID-19. The CDR3 runs from the conserved cysteine through the conserved F or W. A D gene is named only where the DNA matches it firmly. Rows may omit the clone size; those that give it use once, few, many or a size class.

TRBJ2-7	TRBD2	15	TRBV5-1	-	TGCGCCAGCAGCTGGGGACTAGCGGGAGAATTCGAGCAGTACTTC	CASSWGLAGEFEQYF
TRBJ2-7	TRBD1	15	TRBV19	-	TGTGCCAGTAGGATCCTACCGGGACAGAACTACGAGCAGTACTTC	CASRILPGQNYEQYF
TRBJ1-5	-	13	TRBV2	-	TGTGCCAGCAGTGGGACAGGCAATCAGCCCCAGCATTTT	CASSGTGNQPQHF
TRBJ1-2	-	16	TRBV5-1	-	TGCGCCAGCAGATCGGTGTACAGTTCGGCTAACTATGGCTACACCTTC	CASRSVYSSANYGYTF
TRBJ2-3	TRBD2	15	TRBV11-2	-	TGTGCCAGCAGCGCCGCTAGCGGGATGGCAGATACGCAGTATTTT	CASSAASGMADTQYF
TRBJ2-1	TRBD2	17	TRBV11-2	few	TGTGCCAGCAGCCACCGTTCGGTCCTAGCGGCCTACAATGAGCAGTTCTTC	CASSHRSVLAAYNEQFF
TRBJ1-1	-	11	TRBV20-1	few	TGCAGTGCTAGAGGGGCTGGCGAAGCTTTCTTT	CSARGAGEAFF
TRBJ1-1	TRBD1	16	TRBV10-2	once	TGCGCCAGCAGTGATAGGACAGGGGTTACGAACACTGAAGCTTTCTTT	CASSDRTGVTNTEAFF
TRBJ2-7	-	13	TRBV9	-	TGTGCCAGCAGCGTAACAGGGTCCTACGAGCAGTACTTC	CASSVTGSYEQYF
TRBJ2-7	TRBD1	16	TRBV18	once	TGTGCCAGCTCAGAGGCAGGGGGCAAGGGGGGCTACGAGCAGTACTTC	CASSEAGGKGGYEQYF
TRBJ2-2	-	16	TRBV9	-	TGTGCCAGCAGCGTAGCCGCACGAGCGAACACCGGGGAGCTGTTTTTT	CASSVAARANTGELFF
TRBJ1-1	-	17	TRBV27	-	TGTGCCAGCAGTTTATCGCGGCCAGGGTCCCCAAACACTGAAGCTTTCTTT	CASSLSRPGSPNTEAFF
TRBJ1-1	TRBD1	12	TRBV29-1	-	TGCAGCGCCATGGACAGGGGAACTGAAGCTTTCTTT	CSAMDRGTEAFF
TRBJ2-2	TRBD2	21	TRBV13	-	TGTGCCAGCAGCTTACTGCCTTTGGTCGTTTCTAGCGGGGGGGCCGTCGGGGAGCTGTTTTTT	CASSLLPLVVSSGGAVGELFF
TRBJ1-2	-	14	TRBV19	-	TGTGCCAGTAGTATAACAGCAGGGTCGTTTGGCTACACCTTC	CASSITAGSFGYTF
TRBJ1-1	-	15	TRBV10-1	-	TGCGCCAGCAGTGAATTAAGGGGCCAGAACACTGAAGCTTTCTTT	CASSELRGQNTEAFF
TRBJ1-4	-	12	TRBV12-3/TRBV12-4	once	TGTGCCAGCAGTCCAGTTTATGAAAAACTGTTTTTT	CASSPVYEKLFF
TRBJ1-6	-	13	TRBV6-5	-	TGTGCCAGCAGCGACACGGCAGGGCCTCCCCTCCACTTT	CASSDTAGPPLHF
TRBJ2-3	-	14	TRBV19	-	TGTGCCAGTAGGGACAGTGCTAGCACAGATACGCAGTATTTT	CASRDSASTDTQYF
TRBJ1-3	-	15	TRBV5-1	-	TGCGCCAGCAGCCCGACACAACTCTCTGGAAACACCATATATTTT	CASSPTQLSGNTIYF
TRBJ1-1	-	13	TRBV6-6	-	TGTGCCAGCAGTTATTTATTCGGGGAGAAAGCTTTCTTT	CASSYLFGEKAFF
TRBJ2-1	-	12	TRBV6-5	-	TGTGCCACCTCAGTTGGGGCGAATGAGCAGTTCTTC	CATSVGANEQFF
TRBJ1-2	-	16	TRBV2	once	TGTGCCAGCAGTGAAGGCGCCCTACAGGGTCTATATGGCTACACCTTC	CASSEGALQGLYGYTF
TRBJ2-6	-	17	TRBV6-1	-	TGTGCCAGCAGTGTGGCAGGGCCTGGGGCTGGGGCCAACGTCCTGACTTTC	CASSVAGPGAGANVLTF
TRBJ1-3	TRBD1	15	TRBV6-5	-	TGTGCCAGCTTTGATACAGGGGGATCTGGAAACACCATATATTTT	CASFDTGGSGNTIYF
TRBJ2-2	-	14	TRBV19	-	TGTGCCAGTAACACACCGCAGGGAACCGGGGAGCTGTTTTTT	CASNTPQGTGELFF
TRBJ1-5	-	14	TRBV2	few	TGTGCCAGCAGGGGAACAGGCCTAGTTGGCCCCCAGCATTTT	CASRGTGLVGPQHF